Below are 9 T cell receptor beta chains sequenced from a single sample in a study of blood T cell repertoires in COVID-19. Sequencing used immunoSEQ multiplex PCR; TCRdb keeps in-frame clones, though not all of them. The sample comprises a few hundred thousand clones, 85% to 90% of which are singletons, and approximately 4.3% rests with the top ten. Sequencing was performed on PBMCs or T cells enriched from blood (not recorded which). These receptors all come from a woman aged 18-35 years with acute COVID-19.

The CDR3 DNA is TGTGCCAGCAGCTTCCGACAGGACCCCTTTAACTATGGCTACACCTTC. It encodes CASSFRQDPFNYGYTF. The chain carries TRBV7-9 and TRBJ1-2, with D perhaps TRBD1 (6 bases). This CDR3 is 16 amino acids long. V was cut by 3 bases and J by 1 base, with 15 bases left in between. Germline CDR1 and CDR2: SEHNR and FQNEAQ (reference sequence). The full variable domain, its missing parts supplied by reference TRBV7-9 and TRBJ1-2, is DTGVSQNPRHKITKRGQNVTFRCDPISEHNRLYWYRQTLGQGPEFLTYFQNEAQLEKSRLLSDRFSAERPKGSFSTLEIQRTEQGDSAMYLCASSFRQDPFNYGYTFGSGTRLTVV.

The chain is built from TRBV6-6 and TRBJ1-6; the match to TRBD1 covers 8 bases. The CDR3 is made up of 16 amino acids. The ends lost 4 bases at V and 6 bases at J; junction bases unmatched: 8. CDR1 MNHNY and CDR2 SVGAGI come from the germline V gene (reference sequence). CDR3 in amino acids: CASSSTQGAGNSPLHF. Written as DNA, the CDR3 is TGTGCCAGCAGTTCCACCCAGGGGGCAGGTAATTCACCCCTCCACTTT.

In its sample, this clone was seen a few times. The CDR3: CASSQESSRLAGYTF. As DNA, the CDR3 is TGTGCCAGCAGCCAAGAGTCTTCCAGGTTGGCTGGCTACACCTTC. The chain combines TRBV3-1 (or the pseudogene TRBV3-2) with TRBJ1-2; D not resolved. The CDR3 is 15 amino acids. The V end lost 0 bases, the J end lost 7 bases, and 15 bases lay between the germline ends. Germline V gene data show CDR1 as LGHDT and CDR2 as YNNKEL (reference sequence).

The gene calls are TRBV2 and TRBJ1-1; D gene uncertain. There are 15 residues in the CDR3. Per germline, CDR1 SNHLY and CDR2 FYNNEI. V lost 5 bases, J lost 5 bases, and 18 bases lay in between. The CDR3 bases are TGTGCCAGCAGTCGCCTGACATCTACGGGGACTGAAGCTTTCTTT. Translation gives CASSRLTSTGTEAFF.

The chain is built from TRBV3-1 (or the pseudogene TRBV3-2) and TRBJ2-1; D possibly corresponds to TRBD2 (7 bases). Germline V CDR1 and CDR2: LGHDT, YNNKEL (reference sequence). V was pared by 2 bases and J by 7 bases, with 12 bases between. The CDR3 consists of 14 residues. The CDR3 nucleotides are TGTGCCAGCAGCCAAACGGCGGGGGCAAATGAGCAGTTCTTC. The encoded protein is CASSQTAGANEQFF.

This chain uses TRBV20-1 with TRBJ1-2, with 10 bases lining up with TRBD1. Per the germline V gene, CDR1 is DFQATT and CDR2 is SNEGSKA (reference sequence). J was trimmed by 7 bases and V by 5 bases; bases with no gene match: 1. This CDR3 spans 11 amino acids. The CDR3 region is CSAWTGGGYTF. The CDR3 region has the DNA TGCAGTGCTTGGACAGGGGGTGGCTACACCTTC.

The chain uses TRBV18 and TRBJ1-2, with 7 bases that match TRBD1. From germline, CDR1 is KGHSH and CDR2 LQKENI. The length of the CDR3 is 15 residues. Unmatched junction bases numbered 5, after V lost 0 bases and J lost 4 bases. Here the CDR3 reads CASSPPDRVAYGYTF. The CDR3 DNA sequence: TGTGCCAGCTCACCACCCGACAGGGTTGCCTATGGCTACACCTTC.

V gene TRBV10-2 combines with J gene TRBJ1-6; 7 bases line up with TRBD1. Germline CDR1 WSHSY, CDR2 SAAADI. V lost 5 bases, J lost 4 bases, and 8 bases stayed unmatched. The CDR3 runs to 16 residues. The CDR3 spells CASSKKQGQYNSPLHF. The CDR3 DNA reads as TGCGCCAGCAGTAAGAAACAGGGACAGTATAATTCACCCCTCCACTTT.

The chain combines TRBV11-2 with TRBJ2-1, with 7 bases aligning to TRBD2. This CDR3 is built from 16 residues. Germline-derived CDR1 and CDR2 are SGHAT and FQNNGV. J gave up 1 base and V 4 bases, and 7 bases lay outside the gene matches. CDR3 nucleotides: TGTGCCAGCAGCTCGGCTAGCGGCCTATCCTACAATGAGCAGTTCTTC. Translation: CASSSASGLSYNEQFF.